This T cell receptor beta chain appears in the sequencing data of a study of cytomegalovirus exposure and HLA in healthy donors (dated by TCRdb to about 2017). For the study in its entirety: An earlier analysis of 587 of the donors reported around 280 Gb of sequence data and 95 million to 140 million unique TCR beta sequences obtained from approximately 180 million T cells. An early release that covered some 630 HLA-typed donors contained about 300 gigabases of sequencing data and 75 million to 100 million unique TCR sequences. Of the 300 to 400 genotyped donors, over 70% fell in the genetic ancestry cluster associated with self-reported Caucasian donors. The study aimed to test whether signatures of past pathogen exposure could be identified by cataloging public T cell receptors. The T cell repertoires of 666 subjects were profiled by immunosequencing and related to cytomegalovirus serostatus. Besides the first cohort of roughly 700 subjects, a separate validation cohort made up of 120 different subjects was used. To predict cytomegalovirus infection status, the study combined high-throughput TCR immunosequencing, statistical association of individual TCRs with disease status, and machine learning. In a later analysis, previously published TCR beta repertoires from 666 donors were re-analyzed and high-resolution HLA genotyping was added so that TCR occurrence patterns could be studied. Rather than drawing on any new phenotypic data, the later analysis identified candidate immune exposures from TCR beta sequences and the way those sequences occurred across donors. An earlier analysis of approximately 630 of the donors applied high-throughput TCR beta sequencing to assess whether each TCR beta V gene segment acted as functional or pseudogenic. Donor age, sex, ethnicity and CMV serostatus were collected together with the repertoire data. Genome-wide SNP genotypes for about 65% of the roughly 700 donors were used in a later genetic analysis, which treated that subset as a discovery cohort. Every discovery cohort repertoire had been produced on one sequencing platform. HLA typing included class I and class II loci at four-digit resolution. Typing coverage varied by locus: about 620-640 donors for A, B, C, DRB1 and DQB1; approximately 560 for DQA1; about 600 for DPA1; approximately 450 for DPB1. A handful of DR-DQ haplotypes were handled as single units for association and clustering because linkage in the cohort was strong. Among about 400 genotyped donors of the cohort, an average of about 220,000 unique TCR beta nucleotide sequences was sequenced per donor, of which about 19% were non-productive.

Library construction relied on the immunoSEQ multiplex PCR assay. A mixture of 60 forward primers for TCR Vbeta segments and 13 reverse primers for TCR Jbeta segments was used in the multiplex PCR. The CDR3 region of rearranged TCR beta genes was amplified from genomic DNA with a multiplex PCR assay. Amplified TCR beta libraries were sequenced as 87-base-pair reads on the Illumina HiSeq System. Per the authors' processing: A later analysis counted approximately 74 million unique TCR beta chains across the 550 to 800 repertoires, and around 9.9 million of these chains were shared by at least two donors. Raw reads were error-corrected and collapsed into unique sequences with a nearest-neighbor algorithm that merged closely related sequences to remove PCR and sequencing errors. CDR3 sequences were aligned to IMGT reference sequences to assign V, D and J gene segments. For a sequence to be retained, at least a six-nucleotide match to both a V gene segment and a J gene segment was required. A rearrangement was called productive if the CDR3 had no stop codons and remained in frame with V and J, and every other rearrangement was called non-productive. CDR3 was defined by IMGT convention, running from the second conserved V-encoded cysteine to the conserved J-encoded phenylalanine. In an earlier analysis of around 540 of the donors, sequences lacking an unambiguous match to a single V gene segment were excluded. In an earlier analysis of some 590 of the donors, a V segment was called functional when productive rearrangements were above 56.7%, and segregating when the standard deviation between donors exceeded 5%. A statistical classification framework was built for diagnosing cytomegalovirus status from the catalog of TCR beta chain sequences. In a later analysis, TCR nucleotide sequences were compared against IMGT/GENE-DB human TR gene sequences so that V and J genes could be assigned. Using the TCRdist pipeline, a later analysis assigned CDR3 sequences along with most-parsimonious VDJ recombination scenarios. In a later analysis, each TCR beta chain was defined by its CDR3 amino acid sequence together with its V-gene family, and reads without a unique V-gene family were excluded. In a later analysis, approximately 590 highly shared, low-generation-probability nucleotide sequences were removed to address suspected cross-contamination and a sequencing artifact. For each public chain, a later analysis derived a clonal expansion index from normalized ranks of inferred template counts within each repertoire. Generation probabilities in a later analysis came from a VDJ recombination model fitted to out-of-frame rearrangements, and those results were checked against IGoR. Hypergeometric tests were used in a later analysis to score TCR-TCR, TCR-HLA and TCR-CMV co-occurrence, with a repertoire-size bias correction applied to the TCR pairs. A later analysis estimated false discovery rates by permuting HLA or CMV assignments 20 times. In a later analysis, co-occurring TCRs were grouped using DBSCAN, and TCRdist sequence similarity was added for clustering within HLA-allele-positive subsets. For co-occurrence clustering, repertoires with fewer than 30,000 or more than 120,000 public chains were excluded, along with a handful of repertoires with anomalous nucleotide sharing. The clones in this table, taken by TCRdb from immuneACCESS, are in-frame only. Not every clone is retained; where verified, under half of the shortfall comes from an unresolved V gene, and the cause of the rest is unknown. V, J and clone size derive from that table, while D and trimming were established from the DNA sequence. For this sample the table gives 90,000 to 150,000 clones, of which more than 60% were detected only once. The ten most abundant clones make up 2% to 3% of the sample.

The cohort consisted of some 730 healthy bone marrow donors. At the time of sampling, every cohort member was nominally healthy, though immune exposures that went unrecorded were likely present. The donor was CMV seronegative and belonged to the group of 350 to 400 seronegative cohort members. Each donor provided a peripheral blood sample, and peripheral blood mononuclear cells were used for TCR beta sequencing. The Qiagen DNeasy Blood Extraction Kit was used to extract genomic DNA from the blood cell samples. Summary of the overall study and its limitations: A few of the identified cytomegalovirus-associated TCR beta chains were confirmed in vitro to be specific for cytomegalovirus antigens. Because HLA typing was missing for some donors at each locus, association tests included only the typed subset. Sequencing depth was assumed to be roughly uniform across donors in the presence/absence analyses, though that assumption may not hold. In a later analysis, HLA-associated TCR beta chains showed more clonal expansion and lower generation probabilities than non-associated chains that were equally common. The sequencing pipeline was judged likely to have produced a cluster of highly shared sequence variants as a technical artifact. In a later analysis, TCR association rates were found to vary across HLA loci, with the most associated TCRs seen for DRB1 alleles and the fewest for HLA-C alleles. For the cohort, immune exposure information was limited to CMV serostatus. In a later analysis, 15,000 to 20,000 TCR beta sequences were associated with specific HLA alleles at a false discovery rate of 0.05. According to a later analysis, parvovirus B19, influenza, CMV and Epstein-Barr virus appeared linked to several top co-occurrence clusters. Correlated functional status among segregating V segments might be attributable to linkage disequilibrium, but an unknown experimental factor could not be ruled out. About 17 rarely observed V segments, including chromosome 9 orphons, were excluded from the earlier analysis of several hundred of the donors because counts were too low. The authors suggested that the approach could potentially be generalized to other disease states and immunological phenotypes. While some public TCRs were present in many individuals, most TCR sequences turned up only very rarely across donors. Only TCR beta chains were sequenced in this cohort, and the absence of alpha or paired-chain data limited detectable features. A later analysis found that most CMV-associated TCR beta chains appeared HLA-restricted, with HLA associations seemingly driven largely by CMV exposure. According to a later genetic analysis, donors in an Asian-associated ancestry cluster had fewer N-insertions in productive TCRs than the roughly 670-donor mean. The classifier was reported to diagnose cytomegalovirus status with high specificity and sensitivity in both the original and validation cohorts. In an earlier analysis of roughly 560 of the donors, most TCR beta V segments were observed in productive rearrangements about 87% or about 30% of the time, broadly matching IMGT annotations. Assigning TCR associations to individual alleles was difficult when HLA alleles, especially DR and DQ, strongly co-occurred. Because the 87-base-pair reads could not distinguish some IMGT-functional V segments, including TRBV6-2 and TRBV6-3, those segments were excluded. A further reported finding was that TCR beta sequences accurately predicted the HLA-A and HLA-B alleles for most subjects in the first cohort. The study listed approximately 150 TCR beta chains as associated with cytomegalovirus. In a later genetic analysis, a missense DCLRE1C variant was associated with V-gene and J-gene trimming of TCR beta chains, and the association was replicated in an independent cohort.

Trimming removed 2 bases from V and 10 bases from J, leaving 11 bases between the germline ends. For CDR1 and CDR2, the germline V gene lists SNHLY and FYNNEI. The CDR3 runs 12 residues from the cysteine to the phenylalanine. Left in the record is the CDR3 DNA by itself, 36 bases read in frame from the first base. In regard to this clone: Its antigen specificity is not known. Base qualities were left out, and no much larger clone turns up one base away.

Sequences were obtained from PBMCs. The chain couples TRBV2 to TRBJ1-1, with the D gene call left open. The TCR was taken from a female donor in good health and CMV-seronegative. The CDR3 sequence is CASSETAGPAFF. The DNA reads as follows: TGTGCCAGCAGTGAAACGGCAGGCCCAGCTTTCTTT.